The clone carrying this T cell receptor beta chain was counted ten times or more. TCRdb redid the calling of the RT-PCR reads with MiXCR, one entry per CDR3 protein. The sample yields about 680,000 distinct CDR3 sequences, 13% to 15% seen once. The germline V gene has CDR1 LNHNV and CDR2 YYDKDF (reference sequence). This CDR3 contains 12 residues. The V gene lost 2 bases and the J gene lost 0 bases, with 1 base spanning the gap. This chain joins TRBV15 and TRBJ2-5; D unresolved. Sequenced: memory CD4+ T cells from blood. The receptor's source is a female donor in good health, serving as a healthy control. The DNA of the CDR3 is TGTGCCACCAGCAGATACCAAGAGACCCAGTACTTC. This encodes CATSRYQETQYF.